The rows below give T cell receptor beta chains drawn from one sample of a study of beta chain features in type 1 diabetes. Only in-frame clones appear in the TCRdb table, and some are missing; sequencing was by immunoSEQ multiplex PCR. Among about 160,000 clones listed, more than 60% were seen once. Sequencing was performed on naive CD4+ T cells from blood. The source is a young man with type 1 diabetes. CDR3s include the opening cysteine and the closing phenylalanine or tryptophan.

v_gene: TRBV29-1; CDR3aa: CSVSRSPASYEQYF
v_gene: TRBV10-3; CDR3aa: CAISEPGLVYNEQFF
v_gene: TRBV21-1; CDR3aa: CASSNGDNEQFF
v_gene: TRBV7-2; CDR3aa: CASSTNRADTQYF
v_gene: TRBV29-1; CDR3aa: CSARKFDTDTQYF
v_gene: TRBV11-2; CDR3aa: CASSKATRGTDTQYF
v_gene: TRBV4-3; CDR3aa: CASSQGQAVAYNEQFF
v_gene: TRBV29-1; CDR3aa: CSVDVTLPTDTQYF
v_gene: TRBV7-9; CDR3aa: CASSFRPLRGNEQFF
v_gene: TRBV30; CDR3aa: CAWSGFTSTDTQYF
v_gene: TRBV5-1; CDR3aa: CASSLDRAYNEQFF
v_gene: TRBV7-6; CDR3aa: CASSPIEGCYEQYF
v_gene: TRBV25-1; CDR3aa: CASSEGQAGADTQYF
v_gene: TRBV2; CDR3aa: CASRGFRINSYEQYF
v_gene: TRBV9; CDR3aa: CASSVVISSETQYF
v_gene: TRBV9; CDR3aa: CASSHVGSGGYNEQFF
v_gene: TRBV13; CDR3aa: CASSQAGASDSTDTQYF
v_gene: TRBV28; CDR3aa: CASSFPDRNTEAFF
v_gene: TRBV18; CDR3aa: CASSTEDLPETQYF
v_gene: TRBV1; CDR3aa: CTSSLRLAGIYEQYF
v_gene: TRBV29-1; CDR3aa: CSVEDGQPGLVKQYF
v_gene: TRBV30; CDR3aa: CASKGGNYEQYF
v_gene: TRBV15; CDR3aa: CATSRESGTGELFF